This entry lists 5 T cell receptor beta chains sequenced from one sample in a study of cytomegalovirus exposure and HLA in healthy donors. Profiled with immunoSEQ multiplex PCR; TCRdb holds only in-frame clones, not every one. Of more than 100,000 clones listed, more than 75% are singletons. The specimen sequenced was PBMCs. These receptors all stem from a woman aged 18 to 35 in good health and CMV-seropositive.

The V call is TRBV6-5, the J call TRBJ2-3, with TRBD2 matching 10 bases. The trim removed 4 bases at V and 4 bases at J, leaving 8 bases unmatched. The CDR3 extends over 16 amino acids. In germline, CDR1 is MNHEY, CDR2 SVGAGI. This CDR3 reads CASSWKTSGQADTQYF. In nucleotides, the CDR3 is TGTGCCAGCAGTTGGAAGACTAGCGGGCAGGCAGATACGCAGTATTTT.

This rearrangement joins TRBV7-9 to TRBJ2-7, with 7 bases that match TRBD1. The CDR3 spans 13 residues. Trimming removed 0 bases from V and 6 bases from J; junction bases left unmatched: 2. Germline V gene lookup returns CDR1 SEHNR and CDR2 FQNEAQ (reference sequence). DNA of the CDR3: TGTGCCAGCAGCTTAGCGACAGGGATCGAGCAGTACTTC. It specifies CASSLATGIEQYF.

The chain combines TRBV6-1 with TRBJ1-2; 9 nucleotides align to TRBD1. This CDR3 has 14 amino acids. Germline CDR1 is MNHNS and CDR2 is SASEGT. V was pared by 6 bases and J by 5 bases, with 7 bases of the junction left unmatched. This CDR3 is CASRPAGTGYGYTF. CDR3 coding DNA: TGTGCCAGCAGACCCGCCGGGACAGGGTATGGCTACACCTTC.

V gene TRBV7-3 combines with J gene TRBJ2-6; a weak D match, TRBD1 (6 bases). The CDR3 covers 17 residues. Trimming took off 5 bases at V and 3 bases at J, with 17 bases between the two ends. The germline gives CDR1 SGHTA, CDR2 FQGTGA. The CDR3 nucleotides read TGTGCCAGCAGCCGCGGACAGCCTGGAGGTGGGGCCAACGTCCTGACTTTC. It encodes CASSRGQPGGGANVLTF. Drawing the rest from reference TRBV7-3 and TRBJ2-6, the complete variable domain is GAGVSQTPSNKVTEKGKYVELRCDPISGHTALYWYRQSLGQGPEFLIYFQGTGAADDSGLPNDRFFAVRPEGSVSTLKIQRTERGDSAVYLCASSRGQPGGGANVLTFGAGSRLTVL.

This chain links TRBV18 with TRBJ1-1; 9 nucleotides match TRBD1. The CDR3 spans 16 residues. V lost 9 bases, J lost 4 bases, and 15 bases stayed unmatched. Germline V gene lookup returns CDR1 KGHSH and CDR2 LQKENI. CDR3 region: CASRGAGTGSFTEAFF. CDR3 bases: TGTGCCAGTCGGGGCGCGGGGACAGGGAGTTTCACTGAAGCTTTCTTT. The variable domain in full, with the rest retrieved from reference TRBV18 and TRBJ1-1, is NAGVMQNPRHLVRRRGQEARLRCSPMKGHSHVYWYRQLPEEGLKFMVYLQKENIIDESGMPKERFSAEFPKEGPSILRIQQVVRGDSAAYFCASRGAGTGSFTEAFFGQGTRLTVV.